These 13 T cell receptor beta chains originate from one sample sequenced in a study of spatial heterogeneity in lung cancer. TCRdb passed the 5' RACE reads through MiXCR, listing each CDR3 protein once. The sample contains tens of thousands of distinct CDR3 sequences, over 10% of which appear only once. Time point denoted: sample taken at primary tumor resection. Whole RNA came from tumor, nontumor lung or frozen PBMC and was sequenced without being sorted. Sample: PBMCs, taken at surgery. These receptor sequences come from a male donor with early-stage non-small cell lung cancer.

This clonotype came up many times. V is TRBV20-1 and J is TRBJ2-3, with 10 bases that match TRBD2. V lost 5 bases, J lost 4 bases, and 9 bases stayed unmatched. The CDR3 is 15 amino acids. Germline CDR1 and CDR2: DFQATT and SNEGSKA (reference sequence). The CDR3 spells CSASIAGGGSDTQYF. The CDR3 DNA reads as TGCAGTGCTTCCATAGCGGGGGGAGGATCAGATACGCAGTATTTT.

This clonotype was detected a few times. The CDR3 DNA follows: TGCGCCAGCAGCTTGCCGGAGCCCGAGGGGGGATCACCCCTCCACTTT. Its protein product is CASSLPEPEGGSPLHF. The V gene is TRBV5-1, the J gene TRBJ1-6, with D tentatively TRBD1 (6 bases). V was clipped by 1 base and J by 10 bases, with 18 bases between them. The CDR3 is 16 amino acids. Germline V gene lookup returns CDR1 SGHRS and CDR2 YFSETQ.

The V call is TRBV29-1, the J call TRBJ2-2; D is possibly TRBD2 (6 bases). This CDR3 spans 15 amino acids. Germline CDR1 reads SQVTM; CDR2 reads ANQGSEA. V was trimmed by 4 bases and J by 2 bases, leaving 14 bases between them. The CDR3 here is CSVVRRGKNTGELFF. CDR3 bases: TGCAGCGTTGTGAGGCGGGGTAAAAACACCGGGGAGCTGTTTTTT.

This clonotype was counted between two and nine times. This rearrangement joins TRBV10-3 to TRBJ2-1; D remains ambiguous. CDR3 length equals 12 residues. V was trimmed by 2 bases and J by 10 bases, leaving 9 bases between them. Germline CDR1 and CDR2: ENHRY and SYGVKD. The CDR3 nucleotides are TGTGCCATCAGTGAGCGGGTTGGGGAGCAGTTCTTC. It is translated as CAISERVGEQFF.

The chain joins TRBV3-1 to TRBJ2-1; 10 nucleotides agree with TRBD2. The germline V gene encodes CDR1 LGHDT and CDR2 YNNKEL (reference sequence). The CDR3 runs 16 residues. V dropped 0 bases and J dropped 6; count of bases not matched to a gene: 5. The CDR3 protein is CASSQESLAGVNEQFF. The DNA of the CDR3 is TGTGCCAGCAGCCAAGAGTCCCTAGCGGGAGTCAATGAGCAGTTCTTC.

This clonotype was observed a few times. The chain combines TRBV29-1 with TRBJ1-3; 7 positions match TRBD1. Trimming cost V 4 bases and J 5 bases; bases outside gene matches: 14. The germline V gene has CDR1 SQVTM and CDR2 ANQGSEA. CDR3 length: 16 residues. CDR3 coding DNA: TGCAGCGTTGCTGGGGAATACCGGGACAGACGAAACACCATATATTTT. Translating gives CSVAGEYRDRRNTIYF.

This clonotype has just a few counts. CDR3 DNA: TGTGCCAGCAGCAGACAGGGGGCATACTATGGCTACACCTTC. Its protein product is CASSRQGAYYGYTF. The gene calls are TRBV2 and TRBJ1-2, with 10 bases lining up with TRBD1. The CDR3 has 14 residues. The ends lost 6 bases at V and 3 bases at J; junction bases unmatched: 4. Germline V lookup: CDR1 SNHLY, CDR2 FYNNEI.

CDR3 loop: CASSWTGGTGPNTEAFF. As DNA, the CDR3 is TGTGCCAGCAGCTGGACGGGGGGGACAGGGCCGAACACTGAAGCTTTCTTT. The V gene is TRBV7-3, the J gene TRBJ1-1; TRBD1 agrees at 9 bases. Trimming took 4 bases from V and 1 from J; bases not matched to a gene: 10. Germline V gene sequence: CDR1 SGHTA, CDR2 FQGTGA. The CDR3 runs 17 residues.

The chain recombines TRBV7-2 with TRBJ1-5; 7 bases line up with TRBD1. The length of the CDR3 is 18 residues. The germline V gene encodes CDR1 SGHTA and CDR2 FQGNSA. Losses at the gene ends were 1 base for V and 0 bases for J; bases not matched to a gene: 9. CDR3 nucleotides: TGTGCCAGCAGCTTAGGTCGGCAGGGGGGATATAGCAATCAGCCCCAGCATTTT. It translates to CASSLGRQGGYSNQPQHF.

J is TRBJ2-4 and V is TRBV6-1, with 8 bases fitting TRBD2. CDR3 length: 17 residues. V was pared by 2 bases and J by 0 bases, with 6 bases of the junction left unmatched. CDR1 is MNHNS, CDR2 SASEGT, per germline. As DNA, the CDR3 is TGTGCCAGCAGTGAATGGGCGGGAGGCCTAGCCAAAAACATTCAGTACTTC. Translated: CASSEWAGGLAKNIQYF.

In nucleotides, the CDR3 is TGTGCCAGCAGCTTAGGAGCGGGTTATAGCACAGATACGCAGTATTTT. Its translation: CASSLGAGYSTDTQYF. This chain links TRBV7-2 with TRBJ2-3; D might be TRBD2 (6 bases). V was clipped by 1 base and J by 0 bases, with 11 bases between them. This CDR3 comprises 16 residues. The germline V gene has CDR1 SGHTA and CDR2 FQGNSA.

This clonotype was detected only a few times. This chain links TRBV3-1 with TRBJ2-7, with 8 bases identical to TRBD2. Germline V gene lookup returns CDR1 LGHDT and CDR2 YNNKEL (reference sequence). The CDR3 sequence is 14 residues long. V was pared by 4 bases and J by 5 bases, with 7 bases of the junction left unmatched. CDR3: CASSPLLAEDEQYF. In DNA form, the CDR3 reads TGTGCCAGCAGCCCCCTACTAGCGGAAGACGAGCAGTACTTC.

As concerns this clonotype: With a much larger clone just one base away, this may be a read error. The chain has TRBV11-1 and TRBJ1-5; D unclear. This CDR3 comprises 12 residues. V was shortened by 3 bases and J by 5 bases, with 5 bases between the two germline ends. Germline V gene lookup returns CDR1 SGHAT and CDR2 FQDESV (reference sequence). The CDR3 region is CASSFTDQPQHF. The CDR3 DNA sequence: TGTGCCAGCAGCTTCACAGATCAGCCCCAGCATTTT.